This entry lists 20 T cell receptor beta chains sequenced from one sample in a study of blood T cell repertoires in COVID-19. The assay was immunoSEQ multiplex PCR, and TCRdb's table has in-frame clones only and misses some. The table has just under 350,000 clones, 87% seen once. The sequenced sample was peripheral blood. The receptors here all came from a woman between 50 and 59 years old with COVID-19, enrolled during active disease.

This rearrangement joins TRBV5-8 to TRBJ1-5; weak D call: TRBD1 (5 bases). The CDR3 runs 15 residues. V was pared by 2 bases and J by 4 bases, with 13 bases between. CDR1 is SGHTS and CDR2 is YDEGEE in the germline V gene. CDR3 amino acids: CASSFSLTANQPQHF. CDR3 nucleotides: TGTGCCAGCAGCTTCTCCTTGACAGCTAATCAGCCCCAGCATTTT. Drawing the rest from reference TRBV5-8 and TRBJ1-5, the complete variable domain is EAGVTQSPTHLIKTRGQQATLRCSPISGHTSVYWYQQALGLGLQFLLWYDEGEERNRGNFPPRFSGRQFPNYSSELNVNALELEDSALYLCASSFSLTANQPQHFGDGTRLSIL.

DNA for the CDR3: TGTGCCAGCTCCAACCTAGCGGGAGGGCCTAATGAGCAGTTCTTC. This codes for CASSNLAGGPNEQFF. V and J are TRBV18 and TRBJ2-1; TRBD2 matches at 12 bases. The CDR3 is made up of 15 amino acids. The germline V gene encodes CDR1 KGHSH and CDR2 LQKENI. Losses at the gene ends were 6 bases for V and 7 bases for J; bases not matched to a gene: 7. Full variable domain (rest looked up from reference TRBV18 and TRBJ2-1): NAGVMQNPRHLVRRRGQEARLRCSPMKGHSHVYWYRQLPEEGLKFMVYLQKENIIDESGMPKERFSAEFPKEGPSILRIQQVVRGDSAAYFCASSNLAGGPNEQFFGPGTRLTVL.

The chain couples TRBV6-1 to TRBJ2-7, with TRBD1 as a possible D gene (5 bases). Trimming took 1 base from V and 0 from J, leaving 16 bases between them. Germline CDR1 is MNHNS and CDR2 is SASEGT. This CDR3 comprises 17 residues. The CDR3 loop reads CASSEEKGFPRSYEQYF. CDR3 DNA sequence: TGTGCCAGCAGTGAAGAGAAGGGGTTCCCCCGCTCCTACGAGCAGTACTTC.

The chain combines TRBV5-1 with TRBJ2-1, with D tentatively TRBD2 (6 bases). The CDR3 loop spans 15 amino acids. Germline V gene sequence: CDR1 SGHRS, CDR2 YFSETQ. The germline V and J ends were trimmed by 3 bases and 5 bases, with 15 bases remaining between them. The CDR3 region is CASSWSGSANNEQFF. The CDR3 bases are TGCGCCAGCAGCTGGTCCGGGAGCGCCAACAATGAGCAGTTCTTC.

The V call is TRBV12-5, the J call TRBJ1-5; weak D call: TRBD1 (5 bases). This CDR3 comprises 15 residues. The germline CDR1 and CDR2 sequences are LGHNT and FRNRAP. V was clipped by 1 base and J by 3 bases, with 10 bases between them. The CDR3 nucleotides read TGTGCTAGTGGTTTGGAGGTGGGACTCAATCAGCCCCAGCATTTT. Translating it yields CASGLEVGLNQPQHF.

V and J are TRBV11-2 and TRBJ1-2; tentative D call: TRBD1 (5 bases). Germline assignment: CDR1 SGHAT and CDR2 FQNNGV. The ends were cut back, 5 bases at V and 0 bases at J, with 19 bases in the middle. This CDR3 has 17 amino acids. The CDR3 bases are TGTGCCAGCAGCCCGATCGGGACTCCTATGGCTAACTATGGCTACACCTTC. Protein product: CASSPIGTPMANYGYTF.

The genes are TRBV5-6 and TRBJ1-4; 8 positions agree with TRBD1. This CDR3 contains 14 residues. From germline, CDR1 is SGHDT and CDR2 YYEEEE. V lost 4 bases and J lost 8; bases outside the gene matches: 7. CDR3 in amino acids: CASSPDRGREKLFF. DNA for the CDR3: TGTGCCAGCAGCCCCGACAGGGGAAGGGAAAAACTGTTTTTT.

In the case of this clone: One junction end does not reproduce the germline sequence, and a read error may be involved. The chain combines TRBV3-1 (or the pseudogene TRBV3-2) with TRBJ1-2, with D possibly matching TRBD1 (5 bases). Per germline, CDR1 LGHDT and CDR2 YNNKEL (reference sequence). This CDR3 is built from 16 residues. The CDR3 here is CARSHSRGGGNYGYTF. DNA for the CDR3: TGTGCCCGCAGCCACTCACGCGGGGGGGGGAACTATGGCTACACCTTC.

V usage is TRBV6-6 and J usage is TRBJ2-1; D possibly corresponds to TRBD2 (6 bases). Trimming pared 7 bases from V and 12 bases from J, leaving 16 bases between. Germline loops: CDR1 MNHNY, CDR2 SVGAGI (reference sequence). CDR3 size: 12 residues. CDR3 protein: CASTGRDGGQFF. The CDR3 nucleotides read TGTGCCAGCACTGGCCGGGACGGGGGGCAGTTCTTC.

This clone came up once. This chain links TRBV5-1 with TRBJ2-3; TRBD2 aligns across 10 bases. V shed 1 base and J 3 bases; nucleotides not matched to a gene: 11. Per the germline V gene, CDR1 is SGHRS and CDR2 is YFSETQ. The CDR3 covers 18 residues. In nucleotides, the CDR3 is TGCGCCAGCAGCTTGTCCCCTAGCGGGAGCTCATTTACAGATACGCAGTATTTT. Translated, it gives CASSLSPSGSSFTDTQYF.

This sequence joins TRBV4-2 and TRBJ1-2, with D possibly being TRBD1 (5 bases). V was clipped by 1 base and J by 4 bases, with 16 bases between them. The CDR3 extends over 16 amino acids. Germline loops: CDR1 LGHNA, CDR2 YNFKEQ. The CDR3 protein is CASSQVRADRVYGYTF. The CDR3 DNA reads TGTGCCAGCAGCCAAGTCAGGGCAGACCGAGTCTATGGCTACACCTTC.

V is TRBV18 and J is TRBJ2-1; 7 bases are a match to TRBD2. The CDR3 totals 16 residues. Germline V CDR1 and CDR2: KGHSH, LQKENI. The J segment lost 5 bases and the V segment lost 1 base, leaving 8 bases of the junction unmatched. CDR3 sequence (DNA): TGTGCCAGCTCACCACGAGGTCTAGCGGTTAACAATGAGCAGTTCTTC. Translated: CASSPRGLAVNNEQFF.

CDR3 bases: TGTGCCTGGGGACACCGGGACAGGGACAATGAGCAGTTCTTC. It yields the protein CAWGHRDRDNEQFF. The chain employs TRBV30 and TRBJ2-1; 9 bases line up with TRBD1. This CDR3 is built from 14 residues. Germline CDR1 reads GTSNPN; CDR2 reads SVGIG (reference sequence). J lost 5 bases, V lost 5 bases, and 7 bases had no gene match.

This chain joins TRBV5-4 and TRBJ2-7; 12 bases are shared with TRBD2. Germline trimming cut 0 bases from V and 9 bases from J; bases unmatched to any gene: 4. CDR1 and CDR2 (germline): SGHNT, YYREEE (reference sequence). This CDR3 has 14 residues. This CDR3 reads CASSLESSGRVQYF. Written as DNA, the CDR3 is TGTGCCAGCAGCTTGGAATCTAGCGGGAGGGTGCAGTACTTC.

The chain has TRBV5-1 and TRBJ2-7, with TRBD2 identical over 11 bases. Germline V lookup: CDR1 SGHRS, CDR2 YFSETQ. CDR3 length: 15 residues. The ends lost 3 bases at V and 0 bases at J; junction bases unmatched: 2. CDR3 loop: CASSWGLADSYEQYF. CDR3 nucleotides: TGCGCCAGCAGCTGGGGACTAGCGGACTCCTACGAGCAGTACTTC.

The chain uses TRBV28 and TRBJ2-3, with a weak D call TRBD1 (6 bases). There are 17 residues in the CDR3. CDR1 and CDR2 from the germline V gene are MDHEN and SYDVKM. Deletions cut 4 bases from V and 6 bases from J, with 23 bases between. The DNA of the CDR3 is TGTGCCAGCAGTTCCCAGGCCAGGGGAATGATGAAGGATACGCAGTATTTT. Encoded protein: CASSSQARGMMKDTQYF.

The chain links TRBV14 to TRBJ2-5; D is uncertain. V shed 5 bases and J shed 4 bases, with 11 bases lying between them. Germline lookup yields CDR1 SGHDN and CDR2 FVKESK. The CDR3 contains 13 residues. Written as DNA, the CDR3 is TGTGCCAGCAGCGGTCGCGGTATAGAGACCCAGTACTTC. Its translation is CASSGRGIETQYF. Supplemented by reference TRBV14 and TRBJ2-5, the full variable domain reads EAGVTQFPSHSVIEKGQTVTLRCDPISGHDNLYWYRRVMGKEIKFLLHFVKESKQDESGMPNNRFLAERTGGTYSTLKVQPAELEDSGVYFCASSGRGIETQYFGPGTRLLVL.

The chain carries TRBV27 and TRBJ1-2; D is ambiguous. This CDR3 has 13 amino acids. In germline, CDR1 is MNHEY, CDR2 SMNVEV (reference sequence). V lost 2 bases and J 4 bases, leaving 8 bases between the germline ends. CDR3 sequence: CASSLRQTYGYTF. The CDR3 DNA sequence: TGTGCCAGCAGTTTAAGACAAACCTATGGCTACACCTTC.

This clone appeared a few times. J is TRBJ2-3 and V is TRBV10-1, with D unresolved. V lost 6 bases and J lost 3, with 16 bases in between. The CDR3 sequence is 15 residues long. Germline values: CDR1 WNHNN, CDR2 SYGVQD (reference sequence). The CDR3 protein is CASSSGVFDTDTQYF. CDR3 bases: TGCGCCAGCAGCTCGGGTGTCTTTGATACAGATACGCAGTATTTT.

The chain links TRBV14 to TRBJ2-7; 11 bases are shared with TRBD2. Germline V gene data show CDR1 as SGHDN and CDR2 as FVKESK. Trimming cost V 5 bases and J 0 bases; bases outside gene matches: 6. There are 16 residues in the CDR3. DNA of the CDR3: TGTGCCAGCAGCGTTACTAGCGGGAGCTACTCCTACGAGCAGTACTTC. This sequence encodes CASSVTSGSYSYEQYF.